These 27 T cell receptor beta chains originate from one sample sequenced in a study of cytomegalovirus exposure and HLA in healthy donors. The PCR made use of 60 Vbeta and 13 Jbeta primers. TCRdb's table, derived via immunoSEQ multiplex PCR, lists solely in-frame clones and lacks some. The sample has some 100,000 clones; under 85% are singletons. Material for sequencing was PBMCs. The origin of the receptors is a man between 40 and 49 years old in good health and CMV-seropositive.

CDR3 protein: CASSVATGGYEQYF. The DNA of the CDR3 is TGTGCCAGCAGCGTAGCTACAGGGGGCTACGAGCAGTACTTC. The chain is built from TRBV9 and TRBJ2-7, with 8 nucleotides matching TRBD1. Germline CDR1 and CDR2: SGDLS and YYNGEE. The CDR3 is made up of 14 amino acids. V lost 0 bases to trimming and J lost 3 bases; unmatched junction nucleotides: 2.

V is TRBV4-1 and J is TRBJ2-3; 12 bases match TRBD2. CDR3 size: 19 residues. From germline, CDR1 is MGHRA and CDR2 YSYEKL. Trimming removed 1 base from V and 2 bases from J; junction bases left unmatched: 10. The DNA for the CDR3 is TGCGCCAGCAGCCAAGGGGCGCTAGCGGGGGGGCGAGACACAGATACGCAGTATTTT. Translation: CASSQGALAGGRDTDTQYF.

This sequence joins TRBV7-2 and TRBJ1-6, with D possibly TRBD1 on 6 matching bases. With 5 bases removed from V and 6 bases from J, the gap between germline ends came to 11 bases. This CDR3 is 14 amino acids long. CDR1 and CDR2 (germline): SGHTA, FQGNSA. The CDR3 loop reads CASSHGTLNSPLHF. The CDR3 DNA reads TGTGCCAGCAGCCACGGGACACTTAATTCACCCCTCCACTTT.

J is TRBJ2-7 and V is TRBV18; 8 bases map to TRBD1. The CDR3 is 13 amino acids. Per germline, CDR1 KGHSH and CDR2 LQKENI. V lost 4 bases and J lost 1; bases outside the gene matches: 0. CDR3 protein: CASSRQGSYEQYF. The CDR3 bases are TGTGCCAGCTCACGACAGGGGTCCTACGAGCAGTACTTC.

The J gene is TRBJ2-3, the V gene TRBV12-5; 8 nucleotides align to TRBD1. The CDR3 consists of 15 residues. J gave up 0 bases and V 2 bases, and 1 base lay outside the gene matches. The germline CDR1 and CDR2 sequences are LGHNT and FRNRAP. CDR3 in DNA: TGTGCTAGTGGTTTGAGGACAGGGAGCACAGATACGCAGTATTTT. Protein: CASGLRTGSTDTQYF. The full variable domain, in which reference TRBV12-5 and TRBJ2-3 provide the parts outside the CDR3, is DARVTQTPRHKVTEMGQEVTMRCQPILGHNTVFWYRQTMMQGLELLAYFRNRAPLDDSGMPKDRFSAEMPDATLATLKIQPSEPRDSAVYFCASGLRTGSTDTQYFGPGTRLTVL.

The V and J genes are TRBV11-2 and TRBJ1-3; D remains unclear. Germline V CDR1 and CDR2: SGHAT, FQNNGV. Trimming shortened V by 4 bases and J by 6 bases, and 10 bases separated the two germline ends. The CDR3 sequence is 13 residues long. In DNA form, the CDR3 reads TGTGCCAGCAGCTCCGGGCGGGCAAACACCATATATTTT. As protein: CASSSGRANTIYF.

The chain couples TRBV6-6 to TRBJ2-2, with 9 positions matching TRBD1. The V and J ends lost 5 bases and 9 bases, in that order; junction bases with no gene match: 7. This CDR3 is built from 14 residues. Germline V gene lookup returns CDR1 MNHNY and CDR2 SVGAGI (reference sequence). The DNA for the CDR3 is TGTGCCAGCAGTCGACAGGGGGGTGGCCGGGAGCTGTTTTTT. It encodes CASSRQGGGRELFF.

The CDR3 loop reads CASSRGWELFF. For the CDR3, the DNA is TGTGCCAGCAGCAGGGGCTGGGAACTGTTTTTT. The chain uses TRBV9 and TRBJ1-4; D perhaps matches TRBD1 (5 bases). Germline CDR1 and CDR2: SGDLS and YYNGEE. The ends were cut back, 4 bases at V and 12 bases at J, with 10 bases in the middle. The CDR3 covers 11 residues.

The V call is TRBV9, the J call TRBJ2-3; 11 positions match TRBD2. The CDR3 length is 17 residues. The V gene's germline CDR1 is SGDLS and CDR2 YYNGEE. Unmatched junction bases numbered 5, after V lost 0 bases and J lost 2 bases. CDR3 residues: CASSVGLAGGYTDTQYF. The CDR3 DNA sequence: TGTGCCAGCAGCGTAGGGCTAGCGGGGGGTTACACAGATACGCAGTATTTT.

V gene TRBV11-2 combines with J gene TRBJ1-2; D gene uncertain. The V end was cut by 5 bases, the J end by 7 bases, with 26 bases between. This CDR3 region has 17 residues. Germline CDR1 reads SGHAT; CDR2 reads FQNNGV. For the CDR3, the DNA is TGTGCCAGCAGCCCCAGCCGTTACGGTACTGAGTCGGGTGGCTACACCTTC. Translated: CASSPSRYGTESGGYTF.

This chain links TRBV6-5 with TRBJ2-1, with 13 bases lining up with TRBD2. Germline V CDR1 and CDR2: MNHEY, SVGAGI. The junction had 11 bases not matched to a gene; V was cut back by 6 bases and J by 15 bases. The CDR3 is 14 amino acids. The CDR3 nucleotides are TGTGCCAGCAGCTCCACCACTAGCGGGGGGGATCGGTTCTTC. Protein product: CASSSTTSGGDRFF.

The rearrangement links TRBV29-1 to TRBJ1-1; D is possibly TRBD1 (5 bases). The length of the CDR3 is 12 residues. Germline values: CDR1 SQVTM, CDR2 ANQGSEA. V was clipped by 7 bases and J by 3 bases, with 12 bases between them. CDR3 bases: TGCAGCGGGGGGGGGTGGGACACTGAAGCTTTCTTT. It encodes CSGGGWDTEAFF.

This clone was counted only a few times. CDR3 in DNA: TGCGCCAGCAGCCAAGGGTCAGGGCGTGTTGGATTGGAGCCCCAGCATTTT. Translating it yields CASSQGSGRVGLEPQHF. V usage is TRBV4-3 and J usage is TRBJ1-5; D is possibly TRBD1 (5 bases). With 1 base removed from V and 8 bases from J, the gap between germline ends came to 21 bases. Germline values: CDR1 LGHNA, CDR2 YSLEER. CDR3 length equals 17 residues.

The V gene is TRBV7-2, the J gene TRBJ1-6; 8 nucleotides match TRBD1. Germline loops: CDR1 SGHTA, CDR2 FQGNSA. With 1 base clipped from V and 7 bases from J, the junction kept 6 bases outside the gene matches. This CDR3 spans 16 amino acids. CDR3: CASSLGRDRKNSPLHF. CDR3 nucleotides: TGTGCCAGCAGCTTAGGTAGGGACAGGAAGAATTCACCCCTCCACTTT.

The CDR3 DNA sequence: TGTGCCAGCAGCTTTACTCTAGCGGGTATGCTCCAAGAGACCCAGTACTTC. It codes for CASSFTLAGMLQETQYF. This chain joins TRBV5-6 and TRBJ2-5; the match to TRBD2 covers 8 bases. Trimming removed 2 bases from V and 1 base from J; junction bases left unmatched: 10. Germline CDR1 reads SGHDT; CDR2 reads YYEEEE. This CDR3 has 17 amino acids.

The J gene is TRBJ1-4, the V gene TRBV5-1; D is unclear. Germline CDR1 SGHRS, CDR2 YFSETQ. The CDR3 totals 14 residues. V lost 1 base and J lost 7, with 11 bases in between. CDR3: CASSLPAVGEKLFF. The CDR3 bases are TGCGCCAGCAGCTTGCCGGCGGTCGGTGAAAAACTGTTTTTT. The complete variable domain, with remaining parts taken from reference TRBV5-1 and TRBJ1-4, reads KAGVTQTPRYLIKTRGQQVTLSCSPISGHRSVSWYQQTPGQGLQFLFEYFSETQRNKGNFPGRFSGRQFSNSRSEMNVSTLELGDSALYLCASSLPAVGEKLFFGSGTQLSVL.

The chain joins TRBV9 to TRBJ1-2; 7 bases are a match to TRBD1. Unmatched junction bases numbered 12, after V lost 4 bases and J lost 6 bases. CDR3 length: 15 amino acids. The germline gives CDR1 SGDLS, CDR2 YYNGEE. The CDR3 nucleotides are TGTGCCAGCAGCACATCGACGGACAGGCGGAATGGCTACACCTTC. Translation: CASSTSTDRRNGYTF.

This clone was detected only a few times. The rearrangement links TRBV7-6 to TRBJ2-7; tentative D call: TRBD1 (6 bases). The CDR3 sequence is 13 residues long. Trimming pared 3 bases from V and 2 bases from J, leaving 8 bases between. CDR1 is SGHVS and CDR2 is FNYEAQ in the germline V gene. The CDR3 loop is CASSLAGAYEQYF. The DNA for the CDR3 is TGTGCCAGCAGCTTGGCAGGGGCCTACGAGCAGTACTTC.

The chain employs TRBV6-1 and TRBJ1-5; D perhaps matches TRBD1 (6 bases). V gave up 4 bases and J gave up 2 bases, with 12 bases separating them. The length of the CDR3 is 15 residues. Looked up from germline, CDR1 is MNHNS and CDR2 is SASEGT. CDR3 coding DNA: TGTGCCAGCAGTGCACAGGGAAGTGGCAATCAGCCCCAGCATTTT. Encoded protein: CASSAQGSGNQPQHF.

This clone has just a few counts. V is TRBV7-8 and J is TRBJ1-2; perhaps TRBD1 as D (6 bases). V dropped 5 bases and J dropped 4 bases, with 23 bases sitting between them. The CDR3 length is 17 residues. The germline gives CDR1 SGHVS, CDR2 FQNEAQ. CDR3 DNA sequence: TGTGCCAGCAGCCCACCCCCTGAGACAGGCCTCCTCTATGGCTACACCTTC. This codes for CASSPPPETGLLYGYTF.

The chain employs TRBV6-6 and TRBJ2-7; perhaps TRBD2 as D (7 bases). V was shortened by 7 bases and J by 4 bases, with 14 bases between the two germline ends. The germline gives CDR1 MNHNY, CDR2 SVGAGI (reference sequence). The CDR3 sequence is 13 residues long. For the CDR3, the DNA is TGTGCCAGCAAAGCGGGACAACAATACGAGCAGTACTTC. Residues: CASKAGQQYEQYF.

The genes are TRBV5-1 and TRBJ2-1; TRBD1 matches at 12 bases. The CDR3 is 15 amino acids. Germline-derived CDR1 and CDR2 are SGHRS and YFSETQ. J gave up 9 bases and V 4 bases, and 8 bases lay outside the gene matches. Here the CDR3 DNA reads TGCGCCAGCAGCGACCGGGACAGGGGGCGCGGTGAGCAGTTCTTC. Amino acids: CASSDRDRGRGEQFF.

CDR3 in amino acids: CASRLGSGSDTQYF. The CDR3 DNA is TGTGCCAGTAGGCTGGGGTCGGGATCAGATACGCAGTATTTT. The rearrangement uses TRBV19 and TRBJ2-3; D may be TRBD2 (5 bases). Germline CDR1 reads LNHDA; CDR2 reads SQIVND (reference sequence). The CDR3 extends over 14 amino acids. V was clipped by 6 bases and J by 4 bases, with 14 bases between them.

This chain joins TRBV7-2 and TRBJ1-5; D may be TRBD1 (5 bases). Germline loops: CDR1 SGHTA, CDR2 FQGNSA. V dropped 7 bases and J dropped 3 bases, with 10 bases sitting between them. This CDR3 is 13 amino acids long. CDR3 nucleotide sequence: TGTGCCAGCAACCAGGGTTCCAATCAGCCCCAGCATTTT. Translation gives CASNQGSNQPQHF. The full variable domain, rest sourced from reference TRBV7-2 and TRBJ1-5, is GAGVSQSPSNKVTEKGKDVELRCDPISGHTALYWYRQSLGQGLEFLIYFQGNSAPDKSGLPSDRFSAERTGGSVSTLTIQRTQQEDSAVYLCASNQGSNQPQHFGDGTRLSIL.

The CDR3 loop reads CASSRDTGGLNEQYF. The CDR3 region has the DNA TGTGCCAGCTCACGAGATACAGGGGGCTTGAACGAGCAGTACTTC. The chain employs TRBV18 and TRBJ2-7; 9 nucleotides agree with TRBD1. The CDR3 is 15 amino acids. CDR1 is KGHSH, CDR2 LQKENI, per germline. V lost 4 bases and J lost 5; bases outside the gene matches: 9.

The table lists this clone with a count of one. The chain employs TRBV5-1 and TRBJ2-7; 7 positions agree with TRBD2. This CDR3 has 14 residues. Germline loops: CDR1 SGHRS, CDR2 YFSETQ. The ends lost 4 bases at V and 5 bases at J; junction bases unmatched: 9. CDR3 amino acids: CASSTGTIYDEQYF. The CDR3 DNA reads TGCGCCAGCAGCACCGGGACTATTTATGACGAGCAGTACTTC. Drawing the rest from reference TRBV5-1 and TRBJ2-7, the complete variable domain is KAGVTQTPRYLIKTRGQQVTLSCSPISGHRSVSWYQQTPGQGLQFLFEYFSETQRNKGNFPGRFSGRQFSNSRSEMNVSTLELGDSALYLCASSTGTIYDEQYFGPGTRLTVT.

The chain has TRBV6-5 and TRBJ2-5; TRBD1 aligns across 10 bases. The CDR3 extends over 14 amino acids. The germline V gene has CDR1 MNHEY and CDR2 SVGAGI. J was trimmed by 6 bases and V by 5 bases; bases with no gene match: 6. The CDR3 coding sequence is TGTGCCAGCAGTCAGACAGGGGGCAGGAAGACCCAGTACTTC. Its translation: CASSQTGGRKTQYF.